One sample yielded the 24 T cell receptor beta chains listed below, sequenced in a study of blood T cells in healthy people across ages. The second PCR ran about 6 to 11 cycles with a sample-barcoded 5' primer and J-beta primers. Each CDR3 protein gets one entry after TCRdb re-called the 5' RACE reads with MiXCR. Seen here are about 1.5 million distinct CDR3 sequences, approximately 42% observed once, and the top ten hold 4%. Material: blood. Receptor source: a woman younger than 35 in good health.

The chain employs TRBV3-1 and TRBJ2-1; 8 bases align to TRBD1. CDR1 is LGHDT, CDR2 YNNKEL, per germline (reference sequence). The CDR3 has 19 amino acids. Germline trimming cut 1 base from V and 0 bases from J; bases unmatched to any gene: 11. CDR3 DNA: TGTGCCAGCAGCCAAGTGAGTGAGGGAACAGGGGGCTCCTACAATGAGCAGTTCTTC. This translates into CASSQVSEGTGGSYNEQFF.

In its sample, this clonotype was seen once. J is TRBJ2-1 and V is TRBV18, with 9 bases matching TRBD2. The V gene end was trimmed by 3 bases and the J gene end by 7 bases; junction bases not matched to a gene: 7. From germline, CDR1 is KGHSH and CDR2 LQKENI. CDR3 length equals 15 residues. The CDR3 DNA sequence: TGTGCCAGCTCACCGCGGGGGGGCCTGGGTAATGAGCAGTTCTTC. Residues: CASSPRGGLGNEQFF.

This chain links TRBV12-3 or TRBV12-4 with TRBJ2-7, with D perhaps matching TRBD1 (6 bases). V was clipped by 5 bases and J by 0 bases, with 11 bases between them. CDR3 length: 14 residues. The CDR3 DNA reads as TGTGCCAGCAGTCAGACAGGCGTCTCCTACGAGCAGTACTTC. Residues: CASSQTGVSYEQYF.

This clonotype was counted between two and nine times. A much larger clone lies a single base off, so this may be a read error. The V gene is TRBV7-8, the J gene TRBJ2-1; no clear D gene. Deletions cut 2 bases from V and 6 bases from J, with 5 bases between. The CDR3 is made up of 12 amino acids. The germline V gene encodes CDR1 SGHVS and CDR2 FQNEAQ. CDR3 nucleotides: TGTGCCAGCAGCTTATACAGCAATGAGCAGTTCTTC. This codes for CASSLYSNEQFF.

The chain joins TRBV4-1 to TRBJ1-2; no reliable D call. Between the trimmed V and J ends, which lost 7 bases and 2 bases, there was a span of 14 bases. Germline assignment: CDR1 MGHRA and CDR2 YSYEKL. CDR3 length: 14 residues. The CDR3 sequence: CASNRQRTNYGYTF. The CDR3 bases are TGCGCCAGCAACCGACAACGGACGAACTATGGCTACACCTTC.

This clonotype was detected only a few times. This chain connects TRBV9 to TRBJ2-1, with 8 bases identical to TRBD1. The CDR3 contains 13 residues. The germline gives CDR1 SGDLS, CDR2 YYNGEE. Germline trimming cut 3 bases from V and 6 bases from J; bases unmatched to any gene: 2. CDR3 coding DNA: TGTGCCAGCAGCGCCGGGACAGGCAATGAGCAGTTCTTC. Translated, it gives CASSAGTGNEQFF.

This clonotype was counted once. The CDR3 loop reads CASSVGLSSGTDTQYF. CDR3 coding DNA: TGTGCCAGCAGCGTAGGTTTGTCTAGCGGCACAGATACGCAGTATTTT. The chain couples TRBV9 to TRBJ2-3, with D possibly TRBD2 on 6 matching bases. Deletions cut 0 bases from V and 1 base from J, with 12 bases between. CDR1 SGDLS and CDR2 YYNGEE come from the germline V gene. The CDR3 runs to 16 residues.

In this sample, this clonotype turned up once. CDR3 coding DNA: TGTGCCAGCAGCAACAGTCCTTCTAGCGGGGGGCGCCTGAGTGAGCAGTTCTTC. It specifies CASSNSPSSGGRLSEQFF. The J gene is TRBJ2-1, the V gene TRBV11-2; TRBD2 agrees at 11 bases. Germline assignment: CDR1 SGHAT and CDR2 FQNNGV. The CDR3 totals 18 residues. J gave up 9 bases and V 5 bases, and 18 bases lay outside the gene matches.

This chain joins TRBV20-1 and TRBJ1-2, with TRBD1 as a possible D gene (6 bases). CDR3 length: 11 amino acids. Germline V gene data show CDR1 as DFQATT and CDR2 as SNEGSKA (reference sequence). The CDR3 region is CRASGVDGYTF. The CDR3 DNA is TGCAGGGCTTCAGGGGTCGATGGCTACACCTTC.

The gene calls are TRBV12-3 or TRBV12-4 and TRBJ1-4; tentative D call: TRBD1 (6 bases). V lost 1 base to trimming and J lost 13 bases, with 25 bases between them. This CDR3 is built from 17 residues. Here the CDR3 reads CASSLGPQTGSGCRLFF. CDR3 nucleotide sequence: TGTGCCAGCAGTTTAGGACCGCAAACAGGGTCCGGCTGTAGACTGTTTTTT.

A few counts support this clonotype. This chain links TRBV15 with TRBJ1-5; no reliable D call. CDR1 LNHNV and CDR2 YYDKDF come from the germline V gene (reference sequence). The germline V and J ends were trimmed by 0 bases and 5 bases, with 11 bases remaining between them. This CDR3 region has 15 residues. CDR3 in amino acids: CATSRDGQLDQPQHF. The CDR3 coding sequence is TGTGCCACCAGCAGAGACGGGCAGTTAGATCAGCCCCAGCATTTT.

The rearrangement joins TRBV5-1 to TRBJ2-7, with D perhaps TRBD1 (6 bases). In germline, CDR1 is SGHRS, CDR2 YFSETQ. The ends were cut back, 6 bases at V and 0 bases at J, with 19 bases in the middle. The CDR3 extends over 16 amino acids. The CDR3 sequence: CASTEGPGTFSYEQYF. Written as DNA, the CDR3 is TGCGCCAGCACCGAGGGTCCCGGGACATTCTCCTACGAGCAGTACTTC.

Turning to this clonotype: At one boundary the junction diverges from the germline segment, which might be a read error. The chain has TRBV7-2 and TRBJ2-1; tentative D call: TRBD2 (6 bases). CDR1 and CDR2 from the germline V gene are SGHTA and FQGNSA. CDR3 length: 15 amino acids. The CDR3 bases are TGTGCCTGCAGCTTATTGCGGGGCTCCTACAATGAGCAGTTCTTC. The encoded protein is CACSLLRGSYNEQFF.

The V and J genes are TRBV27 and TRBJ2-1; D is unresolved. The CDR3 consists of 15 residues. Trimming pared 0 bases from V and 2 bases from J, leaving 8 bases between. Germline loops: CDR1 MNHEY, CDR2 SMNVEV (reference sequence). This CDR3 reads CASSLSSSTYNEQFF. In nucleotides, the CDR3 is TGTGCCAGCAGTTTATCTTCTTCCACCTACAATGAGCAGTTCTTC.

The CDR3 sequence: CASSRGLARERSYNEQFF. The CDR3 DNA reads as TGTGCCAGCAGCCGGGGACTGGCGAGGGAACGCTCCTACAATGAGCAGTTCTTC. The gene calls are TRBV11-2 and TRBJ2-1, with a possible D match to TRBD2 (6 bases). CDR3 length equals 18 residues. Trimming took off 5 bases at V and 0 bases at J, with 20 bases between the two ends. Germline V gene sequence: CDR1 SGHAT, CDR2 FQNNGV.

The chain is built from TRBV6-2 or TRBV6-3 and TRBJ1-5; D is undetermined. Germline loops: CDR1 MNHEY, CDR2 SVGEGT. Trimming took 7 bases from V and 2 from J, leaving 15 bases between them. The CDR3 loop spans 15 amino acids. The CDR3 DNA sequence: TGTGCCAGCACCTTGAGGCCCGAGGGCAATCAGCCCCAGCATTTT. Amino acid sequence: CASTLRPEGNQPQHF.

The V gene is TRBV12-3 or TRBV12-4, the J gene TRBJ2-3; D gene ambiguous. The CDR3 covers 17 residues. Trimming removed 5 bases at V and 2 bases at J, with 20 bases between. CDR3: CASSAPLGFETTDTQYF. CDR3 in DNA: TGTGCCAGCAGTGCCCCGCTAGGGTTTGAGACCACAGATACGCAGTATTTT.

This rearrangement joins TRBV3-1 to TRBJ2-3; D uncertain. This CDR3 comprises 12 residues. The germline V gene encodes CDR1 LGHDT and CDR2 YNNKEL (reference sequence). V lost 2 bases and J 5 bases, leaving 5 bases between the germline ends. The CDR3 DNA follows: TGTGCCAGCAGCCAATATAAAGATACGCAGTATTTT. Translated, it gives CASSQYKDTQYF.

This clonotype was detected a few times. The rearrangement uses TRBV20-1 and TRBJ1-6; D perhaps matches TRBD1 (5 bases). Germline lookup yields CDR1 DFQATT and CDR2 SNEGSKA (reference sequence). Between the trimmed V and J ends, which lost 2 bases and 4 bases, there was a span of 15 bases. The CDR3 extends over 16 amino acids. CDR3 loop: CSARRLKGYYNSPLHF. The DNA of the CDR3 is TGCAGTGCTAGAAGATTGAAGGGGTATTATAATTCACCCCTCCACTTT.

The chain couples TRBV29-1 to TRBJ2-2; 9 bases are a match to TRBD1. The CDR3 sequence is 14 residues long. Germline V gene lookup returns CDR1 SQVTM and CDR2 ANQGSEA. V trimming: 7 bases; J trimming: 5 bases; junction bases outside the gene matches: 8. The CDR3 DNA reads TGCAGCGCCCTGGACAGGGGCTTTACCGGGGAGCTGTTTTTT. Translating it yields CSALDRGFTGELFF.

As DNA, the CDR3 is TGTGCCAGCAGTGAAGCCCCAGGGGGCTCCGGGGAGCTGTTTTTT. Translated: CASSEAPGGSGELFF. The chain recombines TRBV6-1 with TRBJ2-2; 8 nucleotides align to TRBD1. The trim removed 0 bases at V and 6 bases at J, leaving 3 bases unmatched. The CDR3 has 15 residues. Per germline, CDR1 MNHNS and CDR2 SASEGT.

As to this clonotype: At one of its ends the junction is not consistent with the germline gene, which may arise from a read error. The chain uses TRBV3-1 and TRBJ2-3; 8 bases fit TRBD2. The CDR3 covers 14 residues. Germline values: CDR1 LGHDT, CDR2 YNNKEL (reference sequence). CDR3 in amino acids: CAGSQVTGGTAQYF. CDR3 sequence (DNA): TGTGCCGGCAGCCAAGTGACGGGAGGGACTGCGCAGTATTTT.

The chain is built from TRBV4-3 and TRBJ2-4; D call uncertain. The last part of the DNA fits TRBJ2-7 better; the J call may be wrong. CDR1 is LGHNA and CDR2 is YSLEER in the germline V gene. The CDR3 contains 14 residues. The CDR3 bases are TGCGCCAGCAGCCAAGCCGGCCGACCCTACGAGCAGTACTTC. Encoded protein: CASSQAGRPYEQYF.

The chain carries TRBV7-2 and TRBJ1-2; D might be TRBD1 (5 bases). V was trimmed by 1 base and J by 5 bases, leaving 11 bases between them. Looked up from germline, CDR1 is SGHTA and CDR2 is FQGNSA. This CDR3 contains 14 residues. The CDR3 sequence is CASSLEWAGYGYTF. CDR3 nucleotides: TGTGCCAGCAGCTTAGAGTGGGCAGGGTATGGCTACACCTTC.